A single sample gave rise to the 8 T cell receptor beta chains below, sequenced in a study of response to subunit inactivated influenza vaccine. TCRdb called the RT-PCR reads again in MiXCR, with one record for every CDR3 protein. This sample yields roughly 190,000 distinct CDR3 sequences, of which approximately 14% are seen a single time; 26% belongs to the top ten. Source: CD8+ T cells sorted from PBMCs, taken roughly 5 days after vaccination. All receptors derive from a man aged 45-65 years who received an inactivated influenza vaccine.

This clonotype came up many times. The V gene is TRBV27, the J gene TRBJ2-7, with 8 bases lining up with TRBD2. The CDR3 extends over 14 amino acids. V gave up 2 bases and J gave up 3 bases; unmatched junction bases: 3. Germline CDR1 is MNHEY and CDR2 is SMNVEV (reference sequence). The CDR3 DNA reads as TGTGCCAGCAGTTTAGCCGCGGGAGGCTACGAGCAGTACTTC. Amino acids: CASSLAAGGYEQYF.

This sequence joins TRBV5-1 and TRBJ1-1; a weak D match, TRBD1 (6 bases). Trimming pared 3 bases from V and 0 bases from J, leaving 9 bases between. This CDR3 region has 14 residues. CDR1 and CDR2 (germline): SGHRS, YFSETQ. In DNA, the CDR3 is TGCGCCAGCAGCTGGACAGATATGAACACTGAAGCTTTCTTT. Translated: CASSWTDMNTEAFF.

The rearrangement links TRBV4-3 to TRBJ2-7, with D maybe TRBD1 (6 bases). Germline V CDR1 and CDR2: LGHNA, YSLEER. Trimming pared 4 bases from V and 5 bases from J, leaving 12 bases between. The CDR3 loop spans 13 amino acids. In nucleotides, the CDR3 is TGCGCCAGCAGCCTCGTCAGGGGACACGAGCAGTACTTC. Translated: CASSLVRGHEQYF.

As for this clonotype: A read error may produce the germline difference seen at one junction end. V and J are TRBV5-8 and TRBJ2-7; D unresolved. This CDR3 region has 13 residues. The germline CDR1 and CDR2 sequences are SGHTS and YDEGEE. The CDR3 loop is CAISLRYSYEQYF. The CDR3 DNA reads TGTGCCATCAGCCTCAGGTACTCCTACGAGCAGTACTTC. The full variable domain, completed using reference TRBV5-8 and TRBJ2-7, is EAGVTQSPTHLIKTRGQQATLRCSPISGHTSVYWYQQALGLGLQFLLWYDEGEERNRGNFPPRFSGRQFPNYSSELNVNALELEDSALYLCAISLRYSYEQYFGPGTRLTVT.

The rearrangement uses TRBV15 and TRBJ2-1; possibly TRBD2 for D (7 bases). This CDR3 contains 15 residues. Trimming pared 8 bases from V and 1 base from J, leaving 15 bases between. Germline V gene sequence: CDR1 LNHNV, CDR2 YYDKDF (reference sequence). CDR3: CATRERGGSYNEQFF. In DNA form, the CDR3 reads TGTGCCACCCGGGAGAGGGGGGGTTCCTACAATGAGCAGTTCTTC.

This chain uses TRBV3-1 with TRBJ2-7; D unclear. CDR1 LGHDT and CDR2 YNNKEL come from the germline V gene (reference sequence). The CDR3 is made up of 14 amino acids. The V gene lost 0 bases and the J gene lost 3 bases, with 9 bases spanning the gap. The CDR3 loop reads CASSQEWTGYEQYF. As DNA, the CDR3 is TGTGCCAGCAGCCAAGAATGGACGGGCTACGAGCAGTACTTC.

V usage is TRBV10-1 and J usage is TRBJ2-1; 11 positions match TRBD2. The germline gives CDR1 WNHNN, CDR2 SYGVQD (reference sequence). This CDR3 has 15 residues. The junction had 11 bases not matched to a gene; V was cut back by 8 bases and J by 8 bases. CDR3 nucleotides: TGCGCCAGCTCCAGGGGCCTAGCGGGGGGCTATGAGCAGTTCTTC. The encoded protein is CASSRGLAGGYEQFF.

This clonotype was observed a few times. The CDR3 spells CASGIPGGIYNEQFF. In DNA form, the CDR3 reads TGTGCCAGCGGAATCCCGGGGGGCATCTACAATGAGCAGTTCTTC. The rearrangement uses TRBV6-1 and TRBJ2-1; tentative D call: TRBD2 (7 bases). Germline V gene lookup returns CDR1 MNHNS and CDR2 SASEGT. The CDR3 totals 15 residues. V lost 8 bases and J 3 bases, leaving 17 bases between the germline ends.